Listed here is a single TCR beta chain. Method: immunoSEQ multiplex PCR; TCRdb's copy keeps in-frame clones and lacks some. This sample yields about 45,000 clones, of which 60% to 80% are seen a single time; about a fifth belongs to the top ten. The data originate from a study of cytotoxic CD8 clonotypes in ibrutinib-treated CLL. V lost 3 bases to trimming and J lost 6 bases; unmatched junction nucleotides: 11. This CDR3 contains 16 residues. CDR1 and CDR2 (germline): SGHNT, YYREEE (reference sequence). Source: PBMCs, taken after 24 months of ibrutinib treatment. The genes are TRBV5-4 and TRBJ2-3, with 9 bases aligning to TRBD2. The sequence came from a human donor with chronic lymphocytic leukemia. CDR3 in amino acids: CASSSQRGVYRDTQYF. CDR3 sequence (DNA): TGTGCCAGCAGCTCACAGCGGGGGGTCTACAGGGATACGCAGTATTTT.